Sequencing of this T cell receptor (beta chain) was carried out in a study of T cell repertoires in cytomegalovirus infection. This clonotype was detected a few times. As yet, its antigen is unknown. A single record per CDR3 protein comes from TCRdb applying MiXCR to the reads. The sample consists of 650,000 to 900,000 distinct CDR3 sequences, roughly 33% of them appearing once. Trimming removed 0 bases at V and 0 bases at J, with 9 bases between. CDR1 and CDR2 from the germline V gene are MNHGY and SAAAGT. The CDR3 length is 15 residues. This sequence was found in a human donor in good health (CMV status not recorded). Some clones in this sample may be carry-over from other donors' samples. Here the sequenced sample was cultured CD8+ T cells from PBMCs, taken from culture after CMV antigen stimulation. The V call is TRBV6-8, the J call TRBJ2-7; tentatively, D is TRBD1 (6 bases). The CDR3 region is CASSYSWDNSYEQYF. CDR3 bases: TGTGCCAGCAGTTACTCATGGGACAACTCCTACGAGCAGTACTTC.